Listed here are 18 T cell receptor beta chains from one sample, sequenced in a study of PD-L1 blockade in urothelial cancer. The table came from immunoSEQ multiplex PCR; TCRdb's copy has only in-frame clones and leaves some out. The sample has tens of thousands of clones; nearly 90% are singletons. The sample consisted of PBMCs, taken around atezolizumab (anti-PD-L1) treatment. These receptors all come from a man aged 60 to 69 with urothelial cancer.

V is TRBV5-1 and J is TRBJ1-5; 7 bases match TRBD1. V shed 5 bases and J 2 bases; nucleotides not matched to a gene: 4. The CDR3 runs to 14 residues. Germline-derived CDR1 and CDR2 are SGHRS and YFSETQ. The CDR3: CASSTTGGNQPQHF. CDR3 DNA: TGCGCCAGCAGTACTACAGGGGGCAATCAGCCCCAGCATTTT.

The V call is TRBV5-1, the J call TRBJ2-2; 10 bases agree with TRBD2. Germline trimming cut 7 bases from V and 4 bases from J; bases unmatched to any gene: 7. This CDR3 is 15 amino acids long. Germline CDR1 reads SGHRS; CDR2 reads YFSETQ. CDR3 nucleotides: TGCGCCAGCCGCGTAGCGGGGGGCGGCACCGGGGAGCTGTTTTTT. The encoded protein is CASRVAGGGTGELFF.

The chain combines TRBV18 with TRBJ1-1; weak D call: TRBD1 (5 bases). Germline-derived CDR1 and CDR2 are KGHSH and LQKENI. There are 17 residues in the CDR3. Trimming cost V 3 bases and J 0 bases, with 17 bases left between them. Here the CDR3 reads CASSPQSGRSLNTEAFF. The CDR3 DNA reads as TGTGCCAGCTCACCGCAATCAGGGAGGTCTTTGAACACTGAAGCTTTCTTT. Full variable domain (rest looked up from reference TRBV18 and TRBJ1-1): NAGVMQNPRHLVRRRGQEARLRCSPMKGHSHVYWYRQLPEEGLKFMVYLQKENIIDESGMPKERFSAEFPKEGPSILRIQQVVRGDSAAYFCASSPQSGRSLNTEAFFGQGTRLTVV.

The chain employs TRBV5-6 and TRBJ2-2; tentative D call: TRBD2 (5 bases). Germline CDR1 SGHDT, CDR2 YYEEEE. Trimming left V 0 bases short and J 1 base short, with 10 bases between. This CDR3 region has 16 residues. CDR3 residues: CASSLEARGNTGELFF. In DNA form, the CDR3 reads TGTGCCAGCAGCTTGGAGGCACGGGGGAACACCGGGGAGCTGTTTTTT.

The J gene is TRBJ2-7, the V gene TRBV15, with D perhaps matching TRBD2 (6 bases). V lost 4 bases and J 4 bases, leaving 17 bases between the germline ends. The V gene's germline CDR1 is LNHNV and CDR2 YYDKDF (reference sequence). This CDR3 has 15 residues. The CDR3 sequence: CATSTEDGREYEQYF. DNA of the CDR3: TGTGCCACCAGCACAGAGGACGGACGGGAGTACGAGCAGTACTTC. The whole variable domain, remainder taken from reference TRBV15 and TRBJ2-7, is DAMVIQNPRYQVTQFGKPVTLSCSQTLNHNVMYWYQQKSSQAPKLLFHYYDKDFNNEADTPDNFQSRRPNTSFCFLDIRSPGLGDTAMYLCATSTEDGREYEQYFGPGTRLTVT.

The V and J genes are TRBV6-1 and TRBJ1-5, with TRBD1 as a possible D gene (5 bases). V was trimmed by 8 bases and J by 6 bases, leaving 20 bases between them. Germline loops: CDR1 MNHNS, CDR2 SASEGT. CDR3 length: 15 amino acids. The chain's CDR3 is CASDSDSAAGQPQHF. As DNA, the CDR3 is TGTGCCAGCGATTCCGACAGTGCCGCCGGTCAGCCCCAGCATTTT.

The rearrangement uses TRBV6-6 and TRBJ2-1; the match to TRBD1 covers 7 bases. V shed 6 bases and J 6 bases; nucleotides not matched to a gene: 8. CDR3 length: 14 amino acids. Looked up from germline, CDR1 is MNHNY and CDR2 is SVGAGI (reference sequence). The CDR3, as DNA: TGTGCCAGCAGACCCCAGGGGGAATTCAATGAGCAGTTCTTC. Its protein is CASRPQGEFNEQFF.

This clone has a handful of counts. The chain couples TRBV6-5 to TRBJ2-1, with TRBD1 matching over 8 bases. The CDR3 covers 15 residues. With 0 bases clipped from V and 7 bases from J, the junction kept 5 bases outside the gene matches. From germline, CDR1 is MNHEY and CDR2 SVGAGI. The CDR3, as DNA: TGTGCCAGCAGTTACTCTCGGGACAGGTGGAATGAGCAGTTCTTC. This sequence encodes CASSYSRDRWNEQFF.

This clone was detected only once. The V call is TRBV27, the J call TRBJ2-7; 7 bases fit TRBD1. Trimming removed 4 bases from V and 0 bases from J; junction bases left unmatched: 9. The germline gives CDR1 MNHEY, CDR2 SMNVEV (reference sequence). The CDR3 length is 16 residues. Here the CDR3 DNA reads TGTGCCAGCAGTTCCTTTCGGGGACAGAGCTCCTACGAGCAGTACTTC. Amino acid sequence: CASSSFRGQSSYEQYF.

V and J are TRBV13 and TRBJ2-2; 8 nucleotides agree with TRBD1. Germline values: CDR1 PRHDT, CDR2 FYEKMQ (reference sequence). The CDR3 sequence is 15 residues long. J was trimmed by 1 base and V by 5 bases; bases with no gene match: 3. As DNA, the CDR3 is TGTGCCAGCAGCCCGGGGACAGGGAACACCGGGGAGCTGTTTTTT. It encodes CASSPGTGNTGELFF.

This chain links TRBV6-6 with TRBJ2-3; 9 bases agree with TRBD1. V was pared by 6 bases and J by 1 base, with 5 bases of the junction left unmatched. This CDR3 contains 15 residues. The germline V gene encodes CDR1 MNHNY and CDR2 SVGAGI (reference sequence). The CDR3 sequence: CASSLQGAGTDTQYF. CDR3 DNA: TGTGCCAGCAGCTTACAGGGGGCCGGCACAGATACGCAGTATTTT.

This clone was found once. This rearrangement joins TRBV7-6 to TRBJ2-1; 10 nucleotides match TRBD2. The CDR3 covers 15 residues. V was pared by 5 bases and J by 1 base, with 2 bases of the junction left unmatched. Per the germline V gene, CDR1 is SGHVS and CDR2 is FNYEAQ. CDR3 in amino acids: CASSPSGGSYNEQFF. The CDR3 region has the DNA TGTGCCAGCAGCCCTAGCGGGGGTTCCTACAATGAGCAGTTCTTC.

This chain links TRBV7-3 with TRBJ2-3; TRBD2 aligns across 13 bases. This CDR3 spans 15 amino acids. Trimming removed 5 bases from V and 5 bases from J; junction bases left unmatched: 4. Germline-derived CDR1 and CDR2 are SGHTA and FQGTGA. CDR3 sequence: CASSTSGGGLDTQYF. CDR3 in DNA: TGTGCCAGCAGCACTAGCGGGGGGGGATTAGATACGCAGTATTTT.

CDR3 DNA: TGCGCCAGCAGAAAGGCGGGGACAGGGGGCACTGAAGCTTTCTTT. It specifies CASRKAGTGGTEAFF. V is TRBV4-1 and J is TRBJ1-1; 11 bases line up with TRBD1. J was trimmed by 4 bases and V by 6 bases; bases with no gene match: 7. Germline-derived CDR1 and CDR2 are MGHRA and YSYEKL. This CDR3 has 15 amino acids.

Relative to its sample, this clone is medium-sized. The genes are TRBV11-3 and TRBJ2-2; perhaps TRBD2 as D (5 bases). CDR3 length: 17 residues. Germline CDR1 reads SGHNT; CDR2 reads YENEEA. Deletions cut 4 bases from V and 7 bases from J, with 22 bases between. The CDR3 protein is CASSSHSDSPTGGELFF. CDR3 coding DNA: TGTGCCAGCAGCTCCCACTCGGACTCACCTACTGGCGGGGAGCTGTTTTTT.

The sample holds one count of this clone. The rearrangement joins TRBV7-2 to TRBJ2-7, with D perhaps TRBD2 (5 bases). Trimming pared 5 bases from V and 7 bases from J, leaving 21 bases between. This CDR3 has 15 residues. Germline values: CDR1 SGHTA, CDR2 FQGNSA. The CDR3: CASSRTSGHREEQYF. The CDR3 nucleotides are TGTGCCAGCAGCCGCACTAGTGGGCATAGGGAAGAGCAGTACTTC.

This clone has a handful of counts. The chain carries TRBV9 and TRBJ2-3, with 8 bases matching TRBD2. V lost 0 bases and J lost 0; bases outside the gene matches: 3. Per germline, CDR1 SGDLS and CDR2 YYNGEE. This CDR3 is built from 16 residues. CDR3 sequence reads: CASSVVGGGSTDTQYF. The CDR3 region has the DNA TGTGCCAGCAGCGTAGTCGGGGGGGGGAGCACAGATACGCAGTATTTT.

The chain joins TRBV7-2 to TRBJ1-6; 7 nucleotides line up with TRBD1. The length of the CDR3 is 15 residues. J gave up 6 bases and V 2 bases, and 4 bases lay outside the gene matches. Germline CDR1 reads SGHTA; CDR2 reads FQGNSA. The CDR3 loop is CASSLQGGSNSPLHF. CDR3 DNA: TGTGCCAGCAGCTTACAGGGGGGTAGTAATTCACCCCTCCACTTT.